This record looks at one TCR beta chain sequence and its context. The entry originates in a study of T cell changes during pregnancy in multiple sclerosis. The table came from immunoSEQ multiplex PCR; TCRdb's copy has only in-frame clones and leaves some out. The data show approximately 31,000 clones, around nine tenths seen once. V shed 6 bases, J shed 1 base, and the junction held 6 bases outside the gene matches. Per the germline V gene, CDR1 is MGHRA and CDR2 is YSYEKL. The CDR3 is made up of 15 amino acids. The receptor comes from a female donor with multiple sclerosis, enrolled in a pregnancy study. The chain links TRBV4-1 to TRBJ2-7, with 10 bases identical to TRBD2. The sample consisted of CD8+ T cells from peripheral blood mononuclear cells, taken in the second trimester of pregnancy. CDR3 amino acids: CASRLGLADSYEQYF. The CDR3 coding sequence is TGCGCCAGCAGGCTAGGACTAGCGGATTCCTACGAGCAGTACTTC.